These T cell receptor beta chains were read from a single sample in a study of blood T cell repertoires in COVID-19. Sequencing was performed with immunoSEQ multiplex PCR; in TCRdb, only in-frame clones are kept and a portion is missing. The data show under 300,000 clones, about four fifths seen once. Specimen: peripheral blood. Receptors originate from a woman between 50 and 59 years old who had recovered from COVID-19. Both conserved end residues are part of each CDR3. D genes are given only for firm matches. Rows may omit the clone size; those that give it use once, few, many or a size class.

clone_size: -
j_call: TRBJ1-5
v_call: TRBV10-1
cdr3_length: 16
d_call: TRBD1
cdr3_aa: CASRYLTGFGNQPQHF
cdr3_nt: TGCGCCAGCAGGTACCTGACAGGGTTTGGAAATCAGCCCCAGCATTTT

clone_size: -
j_call: TRBJ2-3
v_call: TRBV7-2
cdr3_length: 15
d_call: TRBD2
cdr3_aa: CASNHQAGGTDTQYF
cdr3_nt: TGTGCCAGCAACCATCAAGCGGGGGGTACAGATACGCAGTATTTT

clone_size: -
j_call: TRBJ1-2
v_call: TRBV14
cdr3_length: 14
d_call: TRBD1
cdr3_aa: CASRDRGLSYGYTF
cdr3_nt: TGTGCCAGCAGGGACAGGGGGTTATCTTATGGCTACACCTTC

clone_size: -
j_call: TRBJ2-5
v_call: TRBV5-1
cdr3_length: 14
d_call: TRBD2
cdr3_aa: CASSLAGGEETQYF
cdr3_nt: TGCGCCAGCAGCTTAGCGGGAGGAGAGGAGACCCAGTACTTC

clone_size: -
j_call: TRBJ1-5
v_call: TRBV2
cdr3_length: 15
d_call: -
cdr3_aa: CASSVQRVGNQPQHF
cdr3_nt: TGTGCCAGCAGTGTCCAGAGGGTGGGCAATCAGCCCCAGCATTTT

clone_size: -
j_call: TRBJ2-5
v_call: TRBV7-2
cdr3_length: 14
d_call: -
cdr3_aa: CASSLGLSKWAQYF
cdr3_nt: TGTGCCAGCAGCTTAGGACTTTCCAAGTGGGCCCAGTACTTC

clone_size: -
j_call: TRBJ2-1
v_call: TRBV14
cdr3_length: 15
d_call: TRBD1
cdr3_aa: CASSQRQGINNEQFF
cdr3_nt: TGTGCCAGCAGCCAAAGACAGGGTATTAACAATGAGCAGTTCTTC

clone_size: -
j_call: TRBJ1-1
v_call: TRBV6-1
cdr3_length: 13
d_call: -
cdr3_aa: CASSLNRDREAFF
cdr3_nt: TGTGCCAGCAGCCTTAACCGCGACAGGGAAGCTTTCTTT

clone_size: -
j_call: TRBJ2-6
v_call: TRBV6-2/TRBV6-3
cdr3_length: 16
d_call: -
cdr3_aa: CASSYGGSSGANVLTF
cdr3_nt: TGTGCCAGCAGTTACGGGGGGAGCTCTGGGGCCAACGTCCTGACTTTC

clone_size: -
j_call: TRBJ1-4
v_call: TRBV9
cdr3_length: 17
d_call: TRBD1
cdr3_aa: CASSLWTGHATNEKLFF
cdr3_nt: TGTGCCAGCAGCCTCTGGACAGGCCATGCAACTAATGAAAAACTGTTTTTT

clone_size: once
j_call: TRBJ1-6
v_call: TRBV4-3
cdr3_length: 15
d_call: -
cdr3_aa: CASSSGGARGSPLHF
cdr3_nt: TGCGCCAGCAGCTCGGGGGGGGCGAGGGGTTCACCCCTCCACTTT

clone_size: -
j_call: TRBJ1-4
v_call: TRBV19
cdr3_length: 14
d_call: TRBD1
cdr3_aa: CASTPGQRNEKLFF
cdr3_nt: TGTGCCAGTACTCCGGGACAGCGAAATGAAAAACTGTTTTTT

clone_size: few
j_call: TRBJ2-7
v_call: TRBV28
cdr3_length: 14
d_call: TRBD2
cdr3_aa: CASGIAGVVFEQYF
cdr3_nt: TGTGCCAGCGGAATAGCGGGGGTTGTTTTTGAGCAGTACTTC

clone_size: once
j_call: TRBJ2-1
v_call: TRBV28
cdr3_length: 11
d_call: -
cdr3_aa: CASSLAWEQFF
cdr3_nt: TGTGCCAGCAGTTTGGCATGGGAGCAGTTCTTC

clone_size: -
j_call: TRBJ2-1
v_call: TRBV2
cdr3_length: 14
d_call: TRBD2
cdr3_aa: CASSSGTSVREQFF
cdr3_nt: TGTGCCAGCAGTTCCGGGACTAGCGTTCGAGAGCAGTTCTTC

clone_size: once
j_call: TRBJ1-6
v_call: TRBV5-6
cdr3_length: 14
d_call: -
cdr3_aa: CASSLSQGYSPLHF
cdr3_nt: TGTGCCAGCAGCTTGAGTCAGGGGTATTCACCCCTCCACTTT

clone_size: -
j_call: TRBJ1-6
v_call: TRBV5-1
cdr3_length: 14
d_call: TRBD1
cdr3_aa: CASSFGQENSPLHF
cdr3_nt: TGCGCCAGCAGCTTTGGACAGGAAAATTCACCCCTCCACTTT

clone_size: -
j_call: TRBJ2-5
v_call: TRBV13
cdr3_length: 17
d_call: TRBD2
cdr3_aa: CASSLAPTSGGKETQYF
cdr3_nt: TGTGCCAGCAGCTTAGCTCCGACTAGCGGCGGTAAAGAGACCCAGTACTTC

clone_size: -
j_call: TRBJ1-1
v_call: TRBV10-3
cdr3_length: 17
d_call: -
cdr3_aa: CAISVDRRGLMNTEAFF
cdr3_nt: TGTGCCATCAGTGTCGACCGGCGCGGCCTAATGAACACTGAAGCTTTCTTT

clone_size: few
j_call: TRBJ2-1
v_call: TRBV20-1
cdr3_length: 10
d_call: -
cdr3_aa: CSARRNEQFF
cdr3_nt: TGCAGTGCTAGGAGAAATGAGCAGTTCTTC

clone_size: -
j_call: TRBJ1-2
v_call: TRBV6-5
cdr3_length: 15
d_call: -
cdr3_aa: CASSYAAGVGLSNFF
cdr3_nt: TGTGCCAGCAGTTACGCGGCAGGGGTGGGGTTGAGTAATTTCTTC

clone_size: few
j_call: TRBJ2-7
v_call: TRBV25-1
cdr3_length: 13
d_call: TRBD1
cdr3_aa: CAAWDRYSYEQYF
cdr3_nt: TGTGCCGCCTGGGACAGGTACTCCTACGAGCAGTACTTC

clone_size: -
j_call: TRBJ2-7
v_call: TRBV9
cdr3_length: 12
d_call: -
cdr3_aa: CASSLLGGEQYF
cdr3_nt: TGTGCCAGCAGCCTCCTCGGGGGCGAGCAGTACTTC

clone_size: -
j_call: TRBJ2-2
v_call: TRBV23-1
cdr3_length: 14
d_call: -
cdr3_aa: CASWGEGNTGELFF
cdr3_nt: TGCGCCAGTTGGGGAGAGGGGAACACCGGGGAGCTGTTTTTT

clone_size: once
j_call: TRBJ2-7
v_call: TRBV28
cdr3_length: 13
d_call: -
cdr3_aa: CASSLSSTYEQYF
cdr3_nt: TGTGCCAGCAGTTTGTCTAGTACCTACGAGCAGTACTTC

clone_size: -
j_call: TRBJ2-5
v_call: TRBV7-2
cdr3_length: 12
d_call: -
cdr3_aa: CASGIASETQYF
cdr3_nt: TGTGCCAGCGGTATAGCCTCAGAGACCCAGTACTTC

clone_size: -
j_call: TRBJ1-2
v_call: TRBV28
cdr3_length: 13
d_call: TRBD1
cdr3_aa: CASSLEGARGYTF
cdr3_nt: TGTGCCAGCAGTTTAGAGGGGGCGCGCGGCTACACCTTC

clone_size: -
j_call: TRBJ2-3
v_call: TRBV7-2
cdr3_length: 16
d_call: TRBD2
cdr3_aa: CASSFRLAGGTDTQYF
cdr3_nt: TGTGCCAGCAGCTTCAGACTAGCGGGGGGCACAGATACGCAGTATTTT

clone_size: -
j_call: TRBJ2-5
v_call: TRBV28
cdr3_length: 15
d_call: -
cdr3_aa: CASSAGQTTQETQYF
cdr3_nt: TGTGCCAGCAGTGCGGGACAGACTACCCAAGAGACCCAGTACTTC

clone_size: few
j_call: TRBJ2-3
v_call: TRBV4-2
cdr3_length: 16
d_call: -
cdr3_aa: CASSQEGPPNTDTQYF
cdr3_nt: TGTGCCAGCAGCCAGGAGGGGCCACCCAACACAGATACGCAGTATTTT

clone_size: -
j_call: TRBJ2-1
v_call: TRBV6-2/TRBV6-3
cdr3_length: 16
d_call: -
cdr3_aa: CASSSLAEGGINEQFF
cdr3_nt: TGTGCCAGCAGTTCTCTAGCGGAGGGGGGGATTAATGAGCAGTTCTTC

clone_size: -
j_call: TRBJ2-5
v_call: TRBV6-5
cdr3_length: 13
d_call: TRBD1
cdr3_aa: CASTWDRWRTQYF
cdr3_nt: TGTGCCAGCACCTGGGACAGGTGGCGGACCCAGTACTTC

clone_size: -
j_call: TRBJ2-1
v_call: TRBV4-2
cdr3_length: 17
d_call: -
cdr3_aa: CASSHEDRDLAYNEQFF
cdr3_nt: TGTGCCAGCAGCCATGAGGACCGGGACTTGGCCTACAATGAGCAGTTCTTC

clone_size: -
j_call: TRBJ1-4
v_call: TRBV15
cdr3_length: 12
d_call: -
cdr3_aa: CATSRDSGKLFF
cdr3_nt: TGTGCCACCAGCAGAGATTCGGGGAAACTGTTTTTT

clone_size: -
j_call: TRBJ1-5
v_call: TRBV28
cdr3_length: 16
d_call: TRBD1
cdr3_aa: CASSLRTGYGNQPQHF
cdr3_nt: TGTGCCAGCAGTTTGAGGACAGGGTATGGCAATCAGCCCCAGCATTTT

clone_size: -
j_call: TRBJ1-2
v_call: TRBV5-1
cdr3_length: 13
d_call: -
cdr3_aa: CASSLVGGDGYTF
cdr3_nt: TGCGCCAGCAGCTTGGTAGGGGGTGATGGCTACACCTTC

clone_size: -
j_call: TRBJ2-3
v_call: TRBV27
cdr3_length: 12
d_call: -
cdr3_aa: CASSLRAGTQYF
cdr3_nt: TGTGCCAGCAGTTTAAGGGCGGGTACGCAGTATTTT

clone_size: -
j_call: TRBJ2-3
v_call: TRBV30
cdr3_length: 16
d_call: TRBD2
cdr3_aa: CAWRLAGAVSTDTQYF
cdr3_nt: TGTGCCTGGAGACTAGCGGGGGCCGTTAGCACAGATACGCAGTATTTT

clone_size: -
j_call: TRBJ2-2
v_call: TRBV6-2/TRBV6-3
cdr3_length: 15
d_call: TRBD1
cdr3_aa: CASSSRTGGTGELFF
cdr3_nt: TGTGCCAGCAGTTCCAGGACAGGGGGCACCGGGGAGCTGTTTTTT

clone_size: medium-sized
j_call: TRBJ2-7
v_call: TRBV9
cdr3_length: 14
d_call: TRBD2
cdr3_aa: CASSVDLAGAEQYF
cdr3_nt: TGTGCCAGCAGCGTAGATCTAGCGGGAGCCGAGCAGTACTTC

clone_size: -
j_call: TRBJ1-5
v_call: TRBV15
cdr3_length: 16
d_call: TRBD1
cdr3_aa: CATSSHRGNYNQPQHF
cdr3_nt: TGTGCCACCAGCAGCCACAGGGGGAATTACAATCAGCCCCAGCATTTT

clone_size: -
j_call: TRBJ2-5
v_call: TRBV19
cdr3_length: 13
d_call: -
cdr3_aa: CASSDSGLETQYF
cdr3_nt: TGTGCCAGTAGTGACAGTGGGCTAGAGACCCAGTACTTC

clone_size: -
j_call: TRBJ1-1
v_call: TRBV11-2
cdr3_length: 20
d_call: -
cdr3_aa: CASSLDPSASFRSPNTEAFF
cdr3_nt: TGTGCCAGCAGCTTAGATCCCTCAGCGTCCTTCCGCTCTCCGAACACTGAAGCTTTCTTT

clone_size: few
j_call: TRBJ2-7
v_call: TRBV2
cdr3_length: 13
d_call: -
cdr3_aa: CASSYGERGEQYF
cdr3_nt: TGTGCCAGCAGTTATGGGGAAAGGGGCGAGCAGTACTTC

clone_size: once
j_call: TRBJ2-3
v_call: TRBV7-7
cdr3_length: 17
d_call: TRBD2
cdr3_aa: CASSLGEGILGPDTQYF
cdr3_nt: TGTGCCAGCAGCTTAGGGGAGGGAATCCTGGGCCCAGATACGCAGTATTTT

clone_size: -
j_call: TRBJ1-1
v_call: TRBV19
cdr3_length: 14
d_call: -
cdr3_aa: CASKDSVMNTEAFF
cdr3_nt: TGTGCCAGTAAAGACAGTGTCATGAACACTGAAGCTTTCTTT

clone_size: -
j_call: TRBJ1-5
v_call: TRBV6-6
cdr3_length: 16
d_call: TRBD1
cdr3_aa: CASRRAGGDSNQPQHF
cdr3_nt: TGTGCCAGCCGACGGGCAGGGGGAGATAGCAATCAGCCCCAGCATTTT

clone_size: few
j_call: TRBJ1-2
v_call: TRBV2
cdr3_length: 13
d_call: -
cdr3_aa: CASSERTEFGYTF
cdr3_nt: TGTGCCAGCAGTGAAAGGACAGAGTTTGGCTACACCTTC

clone_size: -
j_call: TRBJ2-3
v_call: TRBV4-2
cdr3_length: 14
d_call: -
cdr3_aa: CASSQGRLGDTQYF
cdr3_nt: TGTGCCAGCAGCCAAGGCAGGCTCGGAGATACGCAGTATTTT

clone_size: -
j_call: TRBJ2-1
v_call: TRBV4-2
cdr3_length: 15
d_call: -
cdr3_aa: CASSQVARRGSEQFF
cdr3_nt: TGTGCCAGCAGCCAAGTTGCTAGGAGGGGTAGTGAGCAGTTCTTC

clone_size: -
j_call: TRBJ2-7
v_call: TRBV18
cdr3_length: 14
d_call: TRBD1
cdr3_aa: CASSPRQGAHEQYF
cdr3_nt: TGTGCCAGCTCACCACGACAGGGGGCACACGAGCAGTACTTC

clone_size: -
j_call: TRBJ2-1
v_call: TRBV5-4
cdr3_length: 17
d_call: TRBD2
cdr3_aa: CASSLGLAGGDYNEQFF
cdr3_nt: TGTGCCAGCAGCTTGGGACTAGCGGGGGGGGATTACAATGAGCAGTTCTTC

clone_size: -
j_call: TRBJ1-1
v_call: TRBV3-1/TRBV3-2
cdr3_length: 13
d_call: -
cdr3_aa: CASSQARGTRAFF
cdr3_nt: TGTGCCAGCAGCCAAGCCCGGGGAACACGTGCTTTCTTT

clone_size: -
j_call: TRBJ1-6
v_call: TRBV7-9
cdr3_length: 16
d_call: -
cdr3_aa: CASTKDSNSYNSPLHF
cdr3_nt: TGTGCCAGCACCAAGGACAGTAACTCCTATAATTCACCCCTCCACTTT